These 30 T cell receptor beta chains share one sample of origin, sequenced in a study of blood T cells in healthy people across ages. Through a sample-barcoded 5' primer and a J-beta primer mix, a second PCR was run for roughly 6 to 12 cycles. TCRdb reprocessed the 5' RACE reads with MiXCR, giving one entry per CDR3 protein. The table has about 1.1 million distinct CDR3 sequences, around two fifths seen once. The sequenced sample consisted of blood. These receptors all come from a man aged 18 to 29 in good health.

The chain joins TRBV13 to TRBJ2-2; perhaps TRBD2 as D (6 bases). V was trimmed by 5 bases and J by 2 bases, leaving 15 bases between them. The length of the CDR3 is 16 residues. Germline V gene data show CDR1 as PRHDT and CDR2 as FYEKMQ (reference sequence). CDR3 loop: CASSDPGTGNTGELFF. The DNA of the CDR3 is TGTGCCAGCAGCGATCCCGGGACTGGTAACACCGGGGAGCTGTTTTTT.

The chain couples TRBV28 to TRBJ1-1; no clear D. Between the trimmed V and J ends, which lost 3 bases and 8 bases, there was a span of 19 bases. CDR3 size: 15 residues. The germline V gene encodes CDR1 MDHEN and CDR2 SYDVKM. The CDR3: CASSLWYERKTEAFF. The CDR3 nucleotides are TGTGCCAGCAGTTTGTGGTATGAGCGGAAGACAGAAGCTTTCTTT.

The CDR3 DNA follows: TGTGCCAGCAGCCCAAGCTTGTTAGGGACAGGGCTGAACACTGAAGCTTTCTTT. This codes for CASSPSLLGTGLNTEAFF. The V and J genes are TRBV5-4 and TRBJ1-1, with 9 bases that match TRBD1. The CDR3 is made up of 18 amino acids. Germline CDR1 reads SGHNT; CDR2 reads YYREEE (reference sequence). Trimming took 4 bases from V and 0 from J; bases not matched to a gene: 13.

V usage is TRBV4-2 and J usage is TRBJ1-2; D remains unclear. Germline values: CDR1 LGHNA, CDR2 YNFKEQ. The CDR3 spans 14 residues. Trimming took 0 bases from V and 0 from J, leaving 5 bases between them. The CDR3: CASSQEASNYGYTF. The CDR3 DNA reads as TGTGCCAGCAGCCAAGAAGCATCTAACTATGGCTACACCTTC.

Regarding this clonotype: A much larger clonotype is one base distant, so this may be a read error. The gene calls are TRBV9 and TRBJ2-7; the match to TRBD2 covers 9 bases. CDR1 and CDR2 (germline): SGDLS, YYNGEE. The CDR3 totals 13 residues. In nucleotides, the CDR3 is TGTGCCAGCGGCGTAGCGGGGGACTACGAGCAGTACTTC. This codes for CASGVAGDYEQYF.

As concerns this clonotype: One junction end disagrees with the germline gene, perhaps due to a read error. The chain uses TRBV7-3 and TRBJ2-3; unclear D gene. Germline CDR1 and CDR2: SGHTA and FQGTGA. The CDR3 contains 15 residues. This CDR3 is CTSSTLAASTDTQYF. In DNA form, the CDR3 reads TGTACCAGCAGCACTTTAGCAGCTAGCACAGATACGCAGTATTTT.

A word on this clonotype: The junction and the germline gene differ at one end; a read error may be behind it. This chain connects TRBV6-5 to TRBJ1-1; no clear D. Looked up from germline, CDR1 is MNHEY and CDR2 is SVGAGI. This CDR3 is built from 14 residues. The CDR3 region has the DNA TGTACCAGCCTGGACCCAATCCGTTTCCGCGAAGCTTTCTTT. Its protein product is CTSLDPIRFREAFF.

CDR3 residues: CASTPTRGIYGYTF. CDR3 sequence (DNA): TGTGCCAGCACCCCCACCCGGGGGATCTATGGCTACACCTTC. This chain links TRBV27 with TRBJ1-2, with D possibly matching TRBD1 (5 bases). Germline CDR1 reads MNHEY; CDR2 reads SMNVEV (reference sequence). V shed 7 bases and J shed 4 bases, with 16 bases lying between them. CDR3 size: 14 residues.

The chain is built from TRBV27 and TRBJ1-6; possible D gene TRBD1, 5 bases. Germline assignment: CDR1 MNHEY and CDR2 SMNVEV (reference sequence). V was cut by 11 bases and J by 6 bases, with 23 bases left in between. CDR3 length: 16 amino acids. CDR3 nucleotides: TGTGCCGGCACCACTCTGCCGGGACCGACTAATTCACCCCTCCACTTT. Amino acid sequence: CAGTTLPGPTNSPLHF.

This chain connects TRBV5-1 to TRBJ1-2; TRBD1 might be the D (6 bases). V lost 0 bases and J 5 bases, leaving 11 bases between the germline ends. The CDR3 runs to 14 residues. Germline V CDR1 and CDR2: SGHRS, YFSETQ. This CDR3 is CASSLGDRTYGYTF. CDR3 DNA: TGCGCCAGCAGCTTGGGAGACAGGACTTATGGCTACACCTTC. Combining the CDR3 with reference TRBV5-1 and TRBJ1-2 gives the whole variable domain KAGVTQTPRYLIKTRGQQVTLSCSPISGHRSVSWYQQTPGQGLQFLFEYFSETQRNKGNFPGRFSGRQFSNSRSEMNVSTLELGDSALYLCASSLGDRTYGYTFGSGTRLTVV.

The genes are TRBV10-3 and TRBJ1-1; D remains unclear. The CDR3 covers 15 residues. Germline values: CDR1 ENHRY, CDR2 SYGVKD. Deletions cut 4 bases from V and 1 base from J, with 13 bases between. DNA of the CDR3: TGTGCCATCAGTGGTACAGCTACCTCGAACACTGAAGCTTTCTTT. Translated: CAISGTATSNTEAFF.

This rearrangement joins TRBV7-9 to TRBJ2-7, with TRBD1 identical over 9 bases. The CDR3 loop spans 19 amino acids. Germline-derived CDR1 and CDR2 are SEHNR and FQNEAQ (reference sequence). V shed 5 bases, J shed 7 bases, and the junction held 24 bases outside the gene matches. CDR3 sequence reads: CASSQSRRTGAYTYNEQYF. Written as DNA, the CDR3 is TGTGCCAGCAGCCAGAGCCGACGGACAGGGGCCTATACCTACAATGAGCAGTACTTC.

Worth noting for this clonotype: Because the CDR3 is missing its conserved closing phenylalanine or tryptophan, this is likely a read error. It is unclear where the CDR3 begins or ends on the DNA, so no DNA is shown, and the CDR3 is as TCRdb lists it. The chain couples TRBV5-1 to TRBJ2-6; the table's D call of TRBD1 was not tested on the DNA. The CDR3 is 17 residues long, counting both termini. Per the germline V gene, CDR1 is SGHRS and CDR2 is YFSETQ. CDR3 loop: CASSFLETGTGANVLTI.

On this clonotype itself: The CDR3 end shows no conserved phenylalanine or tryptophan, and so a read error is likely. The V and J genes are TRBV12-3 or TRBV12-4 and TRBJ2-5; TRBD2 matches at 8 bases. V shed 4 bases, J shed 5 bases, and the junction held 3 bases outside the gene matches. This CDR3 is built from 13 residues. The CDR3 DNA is TGTGCCAGCAGTTCCGGGAGGGAGGAGACCCAGTACTCC. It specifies CASSSGREETQYS.

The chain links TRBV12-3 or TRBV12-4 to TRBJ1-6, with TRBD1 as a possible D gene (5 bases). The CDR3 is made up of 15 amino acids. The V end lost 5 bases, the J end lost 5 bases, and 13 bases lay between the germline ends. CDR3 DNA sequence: TGTGCCAGCAGTCCCTGGGACGGTGATAATTCACCCCTCCACTTT. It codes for CASSPWDGDNSPLHF.

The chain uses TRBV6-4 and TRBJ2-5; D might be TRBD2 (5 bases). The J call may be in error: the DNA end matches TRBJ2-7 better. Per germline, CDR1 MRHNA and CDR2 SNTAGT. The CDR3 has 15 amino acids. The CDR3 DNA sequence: TGTGCCAGCAGTGACGGGGTCGGGGAAGCCTACGAGCAGTACTTC. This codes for CASSDGVGEAYEQYF.

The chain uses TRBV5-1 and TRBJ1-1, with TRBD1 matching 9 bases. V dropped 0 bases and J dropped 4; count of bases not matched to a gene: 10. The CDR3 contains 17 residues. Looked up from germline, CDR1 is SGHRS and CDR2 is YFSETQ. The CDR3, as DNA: TGCGCCAGCAGCTTGGTGGAACAGGGGGCTTTGAGCACTGAAGCTTTCTTT. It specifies CASSLVEQGALSTEAFF.

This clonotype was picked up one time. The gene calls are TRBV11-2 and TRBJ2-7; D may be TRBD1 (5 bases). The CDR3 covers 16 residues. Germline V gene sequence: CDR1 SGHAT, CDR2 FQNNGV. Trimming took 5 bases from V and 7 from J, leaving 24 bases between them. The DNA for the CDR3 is TGTGCCAGCAGCCACTTTAGGGGCAGCTCCTACAATGAGCAGTACTTC. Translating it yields CASSHFRGSSYNEQYF. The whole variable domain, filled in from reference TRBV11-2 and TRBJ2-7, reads EAGVAQSPRYKIIEKRQSVAFWCNPISGHATLYWYQQILGQGPKLLIQFQNNGVVDDSQLPKDRFSAERLKGVDSTLKIQPAKLEDSAVYLCASSHFRGSSYNEQYFGPGTRLTVT.

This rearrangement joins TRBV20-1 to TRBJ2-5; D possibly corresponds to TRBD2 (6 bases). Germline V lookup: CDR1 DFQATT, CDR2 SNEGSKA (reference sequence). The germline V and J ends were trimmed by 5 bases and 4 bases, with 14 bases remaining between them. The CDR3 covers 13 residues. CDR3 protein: CSAGGAGLETQYF. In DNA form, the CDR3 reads TGCAGTGCTGGAGGGGCAGGGTTAGAGACCCAGTACTTC.

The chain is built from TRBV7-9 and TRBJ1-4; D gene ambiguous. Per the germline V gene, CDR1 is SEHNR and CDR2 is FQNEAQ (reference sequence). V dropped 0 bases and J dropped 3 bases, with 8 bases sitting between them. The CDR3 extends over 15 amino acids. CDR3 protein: CASSLAGPSNEKLFF. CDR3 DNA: TGTGCCAGCAGCTTAGCAGGACCTTCTAATGAAAAACTGTTTTTT.

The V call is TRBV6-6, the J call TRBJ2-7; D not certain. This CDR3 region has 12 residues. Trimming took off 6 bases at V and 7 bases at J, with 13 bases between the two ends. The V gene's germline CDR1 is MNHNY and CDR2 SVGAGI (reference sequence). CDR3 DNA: TGTGCCAGCAGCTCGCTACAAAGGGAGCAGTACTTC. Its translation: CASSSLQREQYF.

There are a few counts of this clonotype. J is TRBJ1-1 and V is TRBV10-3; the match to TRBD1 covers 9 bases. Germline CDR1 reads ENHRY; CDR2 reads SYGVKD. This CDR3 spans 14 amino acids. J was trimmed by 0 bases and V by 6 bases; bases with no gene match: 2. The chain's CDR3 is CAIRGDRVNTEAFF. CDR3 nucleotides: TGTGCCATCAGGGGGGACAGGGTGAACACTGAAGCTTTCTTT.

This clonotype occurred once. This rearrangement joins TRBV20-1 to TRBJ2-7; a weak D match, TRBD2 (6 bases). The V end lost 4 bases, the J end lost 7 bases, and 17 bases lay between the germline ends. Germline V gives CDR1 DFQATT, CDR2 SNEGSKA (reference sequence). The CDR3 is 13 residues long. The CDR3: CSAIRDSYNEQYF. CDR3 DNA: TGCAGTGCTATTCGGGACTCCTACAATGAGCAGTACTTC.

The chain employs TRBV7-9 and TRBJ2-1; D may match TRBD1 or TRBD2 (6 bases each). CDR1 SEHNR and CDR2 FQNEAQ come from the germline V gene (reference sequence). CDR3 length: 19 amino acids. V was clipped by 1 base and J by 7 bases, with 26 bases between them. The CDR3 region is CASSLGEEWGRNGLNEQFF. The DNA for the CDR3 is TGTGCCAGCAGCTTAGGGGAGGAATGGGGGCGCAATGGCTTGAATGAGCAGTTCTTC.

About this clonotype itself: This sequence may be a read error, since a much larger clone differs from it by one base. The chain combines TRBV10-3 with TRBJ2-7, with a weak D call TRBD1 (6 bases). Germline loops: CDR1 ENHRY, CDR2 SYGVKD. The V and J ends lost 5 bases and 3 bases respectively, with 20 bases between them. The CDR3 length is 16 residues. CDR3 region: CAISTTGATGVYEQYF. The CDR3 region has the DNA TGTGCCATCAGTACTACCGGTGCGACAGGTGTCTACGAGCAGTACTTC.

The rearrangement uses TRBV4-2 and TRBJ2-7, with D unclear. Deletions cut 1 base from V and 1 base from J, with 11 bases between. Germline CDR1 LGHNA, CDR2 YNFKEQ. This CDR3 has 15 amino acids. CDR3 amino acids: CASSQGGYSSYEQYF. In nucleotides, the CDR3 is TGTGCCAGCAGCCAAGGAGGATATTCTTCCTACGAGCAGTACTTC.

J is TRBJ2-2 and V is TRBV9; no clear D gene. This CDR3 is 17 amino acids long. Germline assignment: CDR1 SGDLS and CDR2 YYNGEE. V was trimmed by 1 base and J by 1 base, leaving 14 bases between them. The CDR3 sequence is CASSVRSIERNTGELFF. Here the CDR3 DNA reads TGTGCCAGCAGCGTAAGGAGTATAGAGAGGAACACCGGGGAGCTGTTTTTT.

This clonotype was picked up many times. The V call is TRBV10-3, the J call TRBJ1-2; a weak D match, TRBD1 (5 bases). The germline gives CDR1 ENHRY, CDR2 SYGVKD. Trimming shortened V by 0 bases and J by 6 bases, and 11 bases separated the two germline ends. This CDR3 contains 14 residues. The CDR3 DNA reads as TGTGCCATCAGTGAGTCGGACTTGGGGCATGGCTACACCTTC. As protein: CAISESDLGHGYTF.

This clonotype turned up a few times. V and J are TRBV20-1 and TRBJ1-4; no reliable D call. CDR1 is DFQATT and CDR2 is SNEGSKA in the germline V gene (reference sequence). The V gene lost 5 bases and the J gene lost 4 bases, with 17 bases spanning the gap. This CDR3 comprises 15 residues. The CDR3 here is CSAQPSIGNNEKLFF. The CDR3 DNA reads TGCAGTGCTCAACCGTCTATAGGGAATAATGAAAAACTGTTTTTT.

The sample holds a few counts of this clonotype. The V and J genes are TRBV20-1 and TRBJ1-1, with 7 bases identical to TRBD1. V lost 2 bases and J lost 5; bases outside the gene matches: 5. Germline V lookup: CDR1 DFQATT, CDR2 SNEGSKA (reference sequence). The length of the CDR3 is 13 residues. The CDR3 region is CSARRQGGTEAFF. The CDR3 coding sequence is TGCAGTGCTAGAAGACAGGGCGGAACTGAAGCTTTCTTT.